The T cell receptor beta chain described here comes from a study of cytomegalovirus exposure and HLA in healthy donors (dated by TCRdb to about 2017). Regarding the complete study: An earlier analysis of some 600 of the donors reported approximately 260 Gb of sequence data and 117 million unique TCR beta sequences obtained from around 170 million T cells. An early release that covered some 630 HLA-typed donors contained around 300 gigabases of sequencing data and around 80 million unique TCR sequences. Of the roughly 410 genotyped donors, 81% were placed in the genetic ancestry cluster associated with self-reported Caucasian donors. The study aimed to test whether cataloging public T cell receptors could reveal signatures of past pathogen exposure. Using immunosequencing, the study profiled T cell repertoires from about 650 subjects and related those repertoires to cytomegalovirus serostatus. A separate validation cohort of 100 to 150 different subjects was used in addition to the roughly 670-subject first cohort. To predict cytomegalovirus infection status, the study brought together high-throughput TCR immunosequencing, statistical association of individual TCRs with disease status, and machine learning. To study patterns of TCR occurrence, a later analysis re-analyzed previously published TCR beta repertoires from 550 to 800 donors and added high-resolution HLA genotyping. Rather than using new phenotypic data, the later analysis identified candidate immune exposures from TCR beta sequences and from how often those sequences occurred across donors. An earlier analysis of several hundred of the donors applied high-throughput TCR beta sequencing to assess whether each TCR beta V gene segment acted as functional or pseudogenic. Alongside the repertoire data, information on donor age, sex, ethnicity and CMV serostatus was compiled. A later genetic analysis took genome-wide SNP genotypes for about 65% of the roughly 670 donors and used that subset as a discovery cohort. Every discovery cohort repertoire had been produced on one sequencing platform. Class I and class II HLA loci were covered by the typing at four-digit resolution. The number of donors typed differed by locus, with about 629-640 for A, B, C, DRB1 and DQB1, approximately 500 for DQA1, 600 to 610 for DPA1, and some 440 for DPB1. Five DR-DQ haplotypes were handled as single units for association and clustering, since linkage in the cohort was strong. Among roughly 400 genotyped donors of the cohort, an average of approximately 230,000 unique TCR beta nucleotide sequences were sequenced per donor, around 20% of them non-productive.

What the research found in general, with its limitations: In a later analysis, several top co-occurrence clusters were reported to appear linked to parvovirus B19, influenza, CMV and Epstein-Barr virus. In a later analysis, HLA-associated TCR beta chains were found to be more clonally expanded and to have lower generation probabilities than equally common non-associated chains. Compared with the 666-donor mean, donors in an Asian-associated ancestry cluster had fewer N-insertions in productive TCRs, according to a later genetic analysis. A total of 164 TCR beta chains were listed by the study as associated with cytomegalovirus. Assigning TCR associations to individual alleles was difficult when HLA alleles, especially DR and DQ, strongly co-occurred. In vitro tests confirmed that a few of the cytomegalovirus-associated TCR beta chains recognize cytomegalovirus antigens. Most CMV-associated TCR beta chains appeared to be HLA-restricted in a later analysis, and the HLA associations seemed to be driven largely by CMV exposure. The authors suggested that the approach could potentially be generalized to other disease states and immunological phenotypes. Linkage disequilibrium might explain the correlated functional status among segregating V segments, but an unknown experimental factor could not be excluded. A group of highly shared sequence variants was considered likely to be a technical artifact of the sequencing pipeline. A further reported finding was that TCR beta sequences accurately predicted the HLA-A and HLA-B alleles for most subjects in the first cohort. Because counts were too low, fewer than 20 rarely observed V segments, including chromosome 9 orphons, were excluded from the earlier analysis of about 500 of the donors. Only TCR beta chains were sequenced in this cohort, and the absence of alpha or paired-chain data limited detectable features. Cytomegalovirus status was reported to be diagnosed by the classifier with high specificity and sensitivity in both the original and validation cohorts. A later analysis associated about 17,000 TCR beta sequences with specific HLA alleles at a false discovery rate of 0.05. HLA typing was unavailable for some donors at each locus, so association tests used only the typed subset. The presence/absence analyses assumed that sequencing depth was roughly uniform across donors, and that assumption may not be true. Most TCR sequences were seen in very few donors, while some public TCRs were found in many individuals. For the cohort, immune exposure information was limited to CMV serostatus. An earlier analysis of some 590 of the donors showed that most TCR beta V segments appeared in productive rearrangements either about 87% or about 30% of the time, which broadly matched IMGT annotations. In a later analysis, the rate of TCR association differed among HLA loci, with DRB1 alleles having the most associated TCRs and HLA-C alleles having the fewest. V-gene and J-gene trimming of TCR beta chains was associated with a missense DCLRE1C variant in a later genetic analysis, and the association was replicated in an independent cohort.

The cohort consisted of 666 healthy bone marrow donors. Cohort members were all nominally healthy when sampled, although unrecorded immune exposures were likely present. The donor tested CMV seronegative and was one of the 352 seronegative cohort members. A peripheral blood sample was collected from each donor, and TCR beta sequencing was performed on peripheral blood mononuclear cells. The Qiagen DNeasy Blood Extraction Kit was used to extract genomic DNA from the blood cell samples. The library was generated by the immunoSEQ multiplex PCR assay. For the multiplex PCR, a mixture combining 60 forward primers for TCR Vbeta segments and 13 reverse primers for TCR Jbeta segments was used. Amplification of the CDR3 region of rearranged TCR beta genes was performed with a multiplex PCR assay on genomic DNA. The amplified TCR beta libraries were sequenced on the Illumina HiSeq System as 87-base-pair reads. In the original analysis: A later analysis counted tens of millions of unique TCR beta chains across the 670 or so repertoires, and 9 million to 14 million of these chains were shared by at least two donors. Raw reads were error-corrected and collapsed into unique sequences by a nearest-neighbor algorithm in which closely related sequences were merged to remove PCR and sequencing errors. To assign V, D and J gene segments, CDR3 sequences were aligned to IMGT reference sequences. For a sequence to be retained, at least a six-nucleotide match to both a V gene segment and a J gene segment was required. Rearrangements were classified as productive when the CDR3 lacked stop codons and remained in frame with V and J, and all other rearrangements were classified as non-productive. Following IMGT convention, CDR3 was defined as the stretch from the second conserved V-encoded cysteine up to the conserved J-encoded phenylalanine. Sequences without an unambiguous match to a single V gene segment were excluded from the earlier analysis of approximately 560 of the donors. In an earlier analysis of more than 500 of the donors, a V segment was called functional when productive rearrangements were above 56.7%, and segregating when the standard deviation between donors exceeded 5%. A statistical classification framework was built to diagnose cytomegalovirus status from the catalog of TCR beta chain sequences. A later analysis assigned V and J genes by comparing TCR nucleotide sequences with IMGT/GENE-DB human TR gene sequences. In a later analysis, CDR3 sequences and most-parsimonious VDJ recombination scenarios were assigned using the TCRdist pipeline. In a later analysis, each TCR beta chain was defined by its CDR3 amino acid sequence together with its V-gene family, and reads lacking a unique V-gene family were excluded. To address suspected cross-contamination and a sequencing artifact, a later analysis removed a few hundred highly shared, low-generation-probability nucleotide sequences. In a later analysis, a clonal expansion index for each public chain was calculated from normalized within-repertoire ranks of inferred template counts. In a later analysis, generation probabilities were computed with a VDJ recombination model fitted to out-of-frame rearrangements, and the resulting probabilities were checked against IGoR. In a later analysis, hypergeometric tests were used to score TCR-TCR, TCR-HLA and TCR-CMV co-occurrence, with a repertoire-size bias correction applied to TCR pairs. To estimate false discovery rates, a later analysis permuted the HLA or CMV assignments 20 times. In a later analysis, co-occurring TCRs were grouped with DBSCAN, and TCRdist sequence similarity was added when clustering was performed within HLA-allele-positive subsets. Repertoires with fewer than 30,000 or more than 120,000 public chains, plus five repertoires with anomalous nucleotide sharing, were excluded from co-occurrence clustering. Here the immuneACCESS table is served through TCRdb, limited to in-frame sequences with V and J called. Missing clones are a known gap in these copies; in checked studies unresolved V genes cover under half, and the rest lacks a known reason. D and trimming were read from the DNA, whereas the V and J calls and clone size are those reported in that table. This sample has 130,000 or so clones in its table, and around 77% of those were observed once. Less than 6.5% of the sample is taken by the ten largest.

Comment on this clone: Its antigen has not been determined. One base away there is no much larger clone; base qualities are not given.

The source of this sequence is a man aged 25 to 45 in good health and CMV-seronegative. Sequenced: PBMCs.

CDR3 sequence: CASSPGTSGGAAYNEQFF. The DNA is as follows: TGTGCCAGCAGCCCGGGGACTAGCGGGGGGGCCGCCTACAATGAGCAGTTCTTC. The rearrangement joined TRBV13 to TRBJ2-1; the junction holds 16 bases that match TRBD2. Germline trimming amounts to 5 bases on V and 2 bases on J, with 6 as the count of junction bases outside the gene matches. The CDR3, from cysteine to phenylalanine, totals 18 residues. CDR3 DNA is the only sequence kept; it has 54 bases, read in frame from the first base. CDR1 PRHDT and CDR2 FYEKMQ were looked up in the germline V gene (reference sequence).